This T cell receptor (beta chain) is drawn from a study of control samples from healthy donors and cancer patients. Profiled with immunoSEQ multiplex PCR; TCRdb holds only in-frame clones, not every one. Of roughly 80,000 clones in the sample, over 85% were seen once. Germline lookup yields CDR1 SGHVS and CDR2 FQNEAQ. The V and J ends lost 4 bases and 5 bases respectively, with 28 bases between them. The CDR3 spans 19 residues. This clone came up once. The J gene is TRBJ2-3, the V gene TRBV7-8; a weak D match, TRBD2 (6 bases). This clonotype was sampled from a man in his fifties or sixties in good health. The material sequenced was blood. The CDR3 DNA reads TGTGCCAGCAGCTGGGATCCCGGGGAGGTGGGGTCCTTCCGAGATACGCAGTATTTT. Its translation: CASSWDPGEVGSFRDTQYF.